This TCR beta chain was sequenced for a study of long-term antiretroviral therapy in people with HIV. Study context: Samples collected earliest predate the 2015 immediate-ART recommendation by about a decade.

Runs used v3.0 of the immunoSEQ assay and were done at survey level. Sequencing was intended to reach about 40,000-50,000 T-cell genomes per sample. Method: immunoSEQ multiplex PCR; TCRdb's copy keeps in-frame clones and lacks some. The repertoire holds about 35,000 clones, with about four fifths as singletons. From germline, CDR1 is ENHRY and CDR2 SYGVKD. Germline trimming cut 0 bases from V and 2 bases from J; bases unmatched to any gene: 5. The CDR3 is 17 residues long. Regarding the study as a whole: Versus controls, repertoires in people with HIV had narrower CDR3 length ranges. Dominant in the repertoire at all time points were clones expanded before ART.

Comment on this clone: The antigen is unknown.

This TCR was recovered from a man aged 50-60 years with HIV. This specimen was unsorted PBMCs, taken 3 years after starting antiretroviral therapy. This rearrangement joins TRBV10-3 to TRBJ2-5, with 11 bases identical to TRBD2. The CDR3 spells CAISESKGLAAQETQYF. CDR3 nucleotides: TGTGCCATCAGTGAGTCGAAGGGACTAGCGGCTCAAGAGACCCAGTACTTC.